This paragraph covers one TCR beta chain sequence. Assay execution took place at the deep level. This table comes from immunoSEQ multiplex PCR, and its TCRdb copy is limited to in-frame clones, with some not included. The sample holds around 700,000 clones; roughly 72% are singletons and the top ten take more than 1.5%. The CDR3 loop spans 14 amino acids. CDR1 is SGHRS and CDR2 is YFSETQ in the germline V gene. Trimming shortened V by 1 base and J by 5 bases, and 9 bases separated the two germline ends. This sample was taken from a study of shared clonotypes between healthy human individuals. Whole-study context: Three men and two women, aged 18 to 49, were donors. For every donor, three CD4 naive, three CD4 memory, two CD8 naive and one CD8 memory plates were used.

Splitting of CD4+ cells produced CD45RA+ naive and CD45RA-negative memory subsets. This TCR derives from a woman aged 30 to 39 in good health. Material: memory CD4+ T cells sorted from blood. Regarding subset: CD45RA-negative fraction. The rearrangement uses TRBV5-1 and TRBJ2-2; tentative D call: TRBD1 (5 bases). CDR3 region: CASSLSTATGELFF. The CDR3 nucleotides read TGCGCCAGCAGCTTGTCGACAGCGACCGGGGAGCTGTTTTTT.